This T cell receptor (beta chain) was identified in a study of PD-L1 blockade in urothelial cancer. Background on the study: Earlier, patients had received 0 to 3 chemotherapy regimens. Specimens of blood held a median count of about 150,000 T cells. Findings and limits, study-wide: More expansion of tumor-associated blood clones, seen at 3 weeks, marked durable-benefit patients.

Comment on this clone: Its antigen is not identified.

What went into each PCR as a spike was synthetic TCR analog templates. TCRdb's copy holds only in-frame clones and misses some; the assay was immunoSEQ multiplex PCR. Altogether tens of thousands of clones are present, about 82% being singletons, with the ten largest covering approximately 2.9%. Germline assignment: CDR1 SGDLS and CDR2 YYNGEE. Losses at the gene ends were 4 bases for V and 5 bases for J; bases not matched to a gene: 2. The CDR3 length is 13 residues. The TCR sequence derives from a man between 50 and 59 years old with urothelial cancer. The source was PBMCs, collected around atezolizumab (anti-PD-L1) treatment. The rearrangement uses TRBV9 and TRBJ2-5; 10 bases fit TRBD1. In DNA form, the CDR3 reads TGTGCCAGCAGCCCGGGACAGGGGGAGACCCAGTACTTC. Translation: CASSPGQGETQYF.